Below are 9 T cell receptor beta chains sequenced from a single sample in a study of siplizumab effects on memory and regulatory T cells. Clones were sequenced by immunoSEQ multiplex PCR, and TCRdb holds only the in-frame ones, with some missing. The sample lists 26,000 or so clones; 84% were seen once. Sequences were obtained from memory CD4+ T cells sorted from blood. These receptors all stem from a human donor in good health.

The rearrangement uses TRBV18 and TRBJ2-1; 8 bases are shared with TRBD2. Trimming at V came to 5 bases and at J to 9 bases, leaving 6 bases not matched to a gene. Germline values: CDR1 KGHSH, CDR2 LQKENI. This CDR3 contains 13 residues. The CDR3 here is CASSGAAGVEQFF. The CDR3, as DNA: TGTGCCAGCTCAGGGGCAGCGGGAGTTGAGCAGTTCTTC.

This clone has a single count. The gene calls are TRBV28 and TRBJ2-7, with TRBD1 as a possible D gene (6 bases). The CDR3 totals 12 residues. Trimming took off 4 bases at V and 9 bases at J, with 13 bases between the two ends. Germline V gene sequence: CDR1 MDHEN, CDR2 SYDVKM. For the CDR3, the DNA is TGTGCCAGCAGTTGGGGCCGCAGGGGGCAGTACTTC. Translation gives CASSWGRRGQYF.

V usage is TRBV5-1 and J usage is TRBJ2-1; 10 bases match TRBD1. This CDR3 spans 15 amino acids. Trimming cost V 5 bases and J 2 bases; bases outside gene matches: 4. The germline V gene encodes CDR1 SGHRS and CDR2 YFSETQ. For the CDR3, the DNA is TGCGCCAGCAGACCCGACAGGGGGCCCTACAATGAGCAGTTCTTC. The encoded protein is CASRPDRGPYNEQFF.

This chain links TRBV6-4 with TRBJ2-3; 7 bases agree with TRBD2. The V gene end was trimmed by 6 bases and the J gene end by 0 bases; junction bases not matched to a gene: 3. CDR1 MRHNA and CDR2 SNTAGT come from the germline V gene. The CDR3 loop spans 14 amino acids. CDR3 nucleotide sequence: TGTGCCAGCAGGATTAGCGGGAGCACAGATACGCAGTATTTT. Protein sequence: CASRISGSTDTQYF.

This CDR3 is CASHPQQNSPLHF. CDR3 DNA: TGTGCCAGCCACCCCCAGCAGAACTCACCCCTCCACTTT. This chain joins TRBV2 and TRBJ1-6, with D unresolved. CDR3 size: 13 residues. V was shortened by 8 bases and J by 10 bases, with 15 bases between the two germline ends. Germline lookup yields CDR1 SNHLY and CDR2 FYNNEI.

The V call is TRBV2, the J call TRBJ2-1; 13 bases are a match to TRBD2. Looked up from germline, CDR1 is SNHLY and CDR2 is FYNNEI. This CDR3 spans 15 amino acids. V was clipped by 6 bases and J by 9 bases; unmatched bases: 8. The CDR3, as DNA: TGTGCCAGCAGCGAAACTAGCGGGAGGGGTCCTGAGCAGTTCTTC. It codes for CASSETSGRGPEQFF.

The sample holds one count of this clone. The chain recombines TRBV7-8 with TRBJ2-1; no firm D call. The CDR3 length is 11 residues. Trimming cost V 0 bases and J 9 bases, with 3 bases left between them. CDR1 is SGHVS and CDR2 is FQNEAQ in the germline V gene. CDR3 in DNA: TGTGCCAGCAGCTTAGCTCTTGAGCAGTTCTTC. Residues: CASSLALEQFF.

V gene TRBV2 combines with J gene TRBJ1-2; no definite D call. This CDR3 region has 13 residues. Between the trimmed V and J ends, which lost 4 bases and 5 bases, there was a span of 11 bases. CDR1 and CDR2 from the germline V gene are SNHLY and FYNNEI. CDR3 protein: CASSGTRAYGYTF. Here the CDR3 DNA reads TGTGCCAGCAGTGGGACCCGAGCTTATGGCTACACCTTC.

The rearrangement joins TRBV15 to TRBJ1-5; no reliable D call. V gave up 4 bases and J gave up 7 bases, with 8 bases separating them. The V gene's germline CDR1 is LNHNV and CDR2 YYDKDF (reference sequence). The CDR3 length is 12 residues. The CDR3 is CATSNREQPQHF. In DNA, the CDR3 is TGTGCCACCAGCAACCGTGAGCAGCCCCAGCATTTT.